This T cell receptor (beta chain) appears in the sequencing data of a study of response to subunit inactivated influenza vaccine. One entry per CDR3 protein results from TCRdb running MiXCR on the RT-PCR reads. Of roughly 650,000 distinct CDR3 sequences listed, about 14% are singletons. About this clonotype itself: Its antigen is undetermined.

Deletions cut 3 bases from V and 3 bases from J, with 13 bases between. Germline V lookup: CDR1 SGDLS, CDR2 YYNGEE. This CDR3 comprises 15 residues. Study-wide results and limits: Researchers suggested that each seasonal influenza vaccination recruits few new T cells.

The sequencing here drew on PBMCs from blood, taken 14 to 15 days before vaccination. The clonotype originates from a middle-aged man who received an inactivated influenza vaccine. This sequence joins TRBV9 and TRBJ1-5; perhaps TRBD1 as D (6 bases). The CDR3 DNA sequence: TGTGCCAGCAGCGACTCAGGACAGTCCAATCAGCCCCAGCATTTT. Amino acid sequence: CASSDSGQSNQPQHF.